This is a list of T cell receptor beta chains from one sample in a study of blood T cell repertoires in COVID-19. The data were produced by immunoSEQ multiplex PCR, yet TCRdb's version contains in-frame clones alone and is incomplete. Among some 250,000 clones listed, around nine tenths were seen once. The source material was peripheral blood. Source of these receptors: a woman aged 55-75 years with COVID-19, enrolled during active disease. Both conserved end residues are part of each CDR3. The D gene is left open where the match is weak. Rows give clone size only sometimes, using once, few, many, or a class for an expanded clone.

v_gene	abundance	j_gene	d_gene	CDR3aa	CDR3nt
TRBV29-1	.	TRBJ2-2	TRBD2	CSVGKTSGRGSGELFF	TGCAGCGTTGGAAAGACTAGCGGGAGAGGGTCCGGGGAGCTGTTTTTT
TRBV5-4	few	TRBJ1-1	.	CASSLRGMNTEAFF	TGTGCCAGCAGCTTGAGGGGGATGAACACTGAAGCTTTCTTT
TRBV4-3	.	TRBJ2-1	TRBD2	CASSQDYPPSGHNEQFF	TGCGCCAGCAGCCAAGATTACCCCCCTAGCGGCCACAATGAGCAGTTCTTC
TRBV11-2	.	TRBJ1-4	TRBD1	CASSLFGGGSGEKLFF	TGTGCCAGCAGCTTATTCGGAGGGGGCAGCGGTGAAAAACTGTTTTTT
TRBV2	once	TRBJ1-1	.	CARSREAGRPTEAFF	TGTGCCAGGAGCCGGGAGGCAGGGAGGCCCACTGAAGCTTTCTTT
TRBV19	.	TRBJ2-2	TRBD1	CASNPRQGLTGELFF	TGTGCCAGTAACCCCAGACAGGGCTTGACCGGGGAGCTGTTTTTT
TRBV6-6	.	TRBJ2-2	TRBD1	CASSRTGGEITGELFF	TGTGCCAGCAGTAGGACAGGGGGCGAGATCACCGGGGAGCTGTTTTTT
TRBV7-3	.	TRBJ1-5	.	CASSAGVNQPQHF	TGTGCCAGCAGCGCAGGGGTCAATCAGCCCCAGCATTTT
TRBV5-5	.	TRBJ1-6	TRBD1	CASSVTGGSYNSPLHF	TGTGCCAGCAGCGTTACAGGGGGGTCCTATAATTCACCCCTCCACTTT
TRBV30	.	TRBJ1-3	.	CAWSYAGTHSGNTIYF	TGTGCCTGGAGTTATGCAGGGACTCACTCTGGAAACACCATATATTTT
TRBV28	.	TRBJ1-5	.	CASSRNNQPQHF	TGTGCCAGCAGCAGAAACAATCAGCCCCAGCATTTT
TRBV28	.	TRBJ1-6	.	CASSLGAGWKRDSPLHF	TGTGCCAGCAGTTTAGGGGCAGGGTGGAAAAGGGATTCACCCCTCCACTTT
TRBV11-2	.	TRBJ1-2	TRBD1	CASATGGDYGYTF	TGTGCCAGTGCAACAGGGGGCGACTATGGCTACACCTTC
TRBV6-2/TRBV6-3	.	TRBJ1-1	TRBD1	CASSPPQGVTEAFF	TGTGCCAGCAGTCCCCCCCAGGGGGTCACTGAAGCTTTCTTT
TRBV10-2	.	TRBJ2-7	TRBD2	CASSEPLKTSGGYEQYF	TGCGCCAGCAGTGAGCCCTTAAAGACTAGCGGGGGTTACGAGCAGTACTTC
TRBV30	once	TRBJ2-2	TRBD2	CAWSERLASPGELFF	TGTGCCTGGAGTGAGAGACTAGCTTCTCCCGGGGAGCTGTTTTTT
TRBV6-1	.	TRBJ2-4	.	CASSEKVWGQSKNIQYF	TGTGCCAGCAGTGAAAAAGTCTGGGGGCAGTCCAAAAACATTCAGTACTTC
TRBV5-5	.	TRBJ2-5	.	CASSLGGQETQYF	TGTGCCAGCAGCTTGGGCGGTCAAGAGACCCAGTACTTC
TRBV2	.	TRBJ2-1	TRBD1	CASSVDRGVYNEQFF	TGTGCCAGCAGTGTAGACAGGGGAGTTTACAATGAGCAGTTCTTC
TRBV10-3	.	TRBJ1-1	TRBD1	CAIVSSGGNTEAFF	TGTGCCATCGTTTCGTCAGGGGGTAACACTGAAGCTTTCTTT
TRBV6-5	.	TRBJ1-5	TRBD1	CASSYSGTGNQPQHF	TGTGCCAGCAGTTACTCCGGGACAGGGAATCAGCCCCAGCATTTT
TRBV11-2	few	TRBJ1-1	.	CASTLSTVNTEAFF	TGTGCCAGCACCCTTTCGACAGTGAACACTGAAGCTTTCTTT
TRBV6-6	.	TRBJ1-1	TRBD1	CASSSRDRVSEAFF	TGTGCCAGCAGTTCCCGGGACAGGGTCTCTGAAGCTTTCTTT
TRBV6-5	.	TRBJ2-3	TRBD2	CASSYSSTGGTDTQYF	TGTGCCAGCAGTTACTCGTCTACGGGAGGAACAGATACGCAGTATTTT
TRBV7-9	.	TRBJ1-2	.	CASSSGSNYGYTF	TGTGCCAGCAGCTCAGGCAGTAACTATGGCTACACCTTC
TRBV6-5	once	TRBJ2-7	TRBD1	CASRIGQGSSYEQYF	TGTGCCAGCAGGATTGGACAGGGAAGCTCCTACGAGCAGTACTTC
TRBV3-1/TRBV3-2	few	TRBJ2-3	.	CASSREQGTDTQYF	TGTGCCAGCAGCCGGGAACAGGGAACAGATACGCAGTATTTT
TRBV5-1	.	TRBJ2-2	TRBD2	CATKSGASNTGELFF	TGCGCCACCAAGAGCGGGGCCTCGAACACCGGGGAGCTGTTTTTT
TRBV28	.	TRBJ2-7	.	CASRIQGINYEQYF	TGTGCCAGCAGAATACAGGGAATCAACTACGAGCAGTACTTC
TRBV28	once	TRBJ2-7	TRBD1	CASSPHPKGARKMYEQYF	TGTGCCAGCAGTCCTCATCCTAAGGGGGCACGGAAGATGTACGAGCAGTACTTC
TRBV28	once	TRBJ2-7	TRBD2	CASTPAGASSYEQYF	TGTGCCAGCACCCCTGCGGGAGCGAGCTCCTACGAGCAGTACTTC
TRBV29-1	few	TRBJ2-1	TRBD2	CSVATSGSYNEQFF	TGCAGCGTCGCGACTAGCGGGAGCTACAATGAGCAGTTCTTC
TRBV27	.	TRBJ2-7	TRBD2	CASSLQAGRPSYEQYF	TGTGCCAGCAGTCTCCAAGCGGGGCGCCCCTCCTACGAGCAGTACTTC
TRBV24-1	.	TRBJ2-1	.	CASSGIGEQFF	TGTGCCTCCTCCGGGATCGGTGAGCAGTTCTTC
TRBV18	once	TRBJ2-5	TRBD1	CASSQGQSKETQYF	TGTGCCAGCTCACAGGGACAGTCTAAGGAGACCCAGTACTTC
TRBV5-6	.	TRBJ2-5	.	CASSFTRAPQETQYF	TGTGCCAGCAGCTTCACCAGGGCCCCGCAAGAGACCCAGTACTTC
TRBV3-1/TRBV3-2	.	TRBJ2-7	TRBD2	CASSRTAPAGGSYEQYF	TGTGCCAGCAGCCGAACCGCCCCAGCGGGAGGTTCCTACGAGCAGTACTTC
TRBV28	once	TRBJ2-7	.	CASSHNSYEQYF	TGTGCCAGCAGCCACAACTCCTACGAGCAGTACTTC
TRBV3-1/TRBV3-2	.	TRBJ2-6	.	CASRYLVLGDTGANVLTF	TGTGCCAGCAGGTATTTAGTTTTGGGGGACACTGGGGCCAACGTCCTGACTTTC
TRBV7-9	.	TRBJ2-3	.	CATTGGAISADTQYF	TGTGCCACCACTGGTGGCGCTATTAGCGCAGATACGCAGTATTTT
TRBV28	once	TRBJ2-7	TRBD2	CASLLARAFSYEQYF	TGTGCCAGCCTACTAGCGCGAGCCTTCTCCTACGAGCAGTACTTC
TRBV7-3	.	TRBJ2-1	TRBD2	CASSPTFGGRINEQFF	TGTGCCAGCAGCCCCACGTTTGGCGGGAGAATCAATGAGCAGTTCTTC
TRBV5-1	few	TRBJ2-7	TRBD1	CASRPGQGLFEQYF	TGCGCCAGCAGGCCTGGACAGGGACTCTTTGAACAGTACTTC
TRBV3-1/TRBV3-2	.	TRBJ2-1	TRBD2	CASSQIERERGSNEQFF	TGTGCCAGCAGCCAGATTGAGCGGGAGAGGGGAAGCAATGAGCAGTTCTTC
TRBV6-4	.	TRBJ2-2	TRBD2	CASSGTSGSTGELFF	TGTGCCAGCAGTGGGACTAGCGGGAGCACCGGGGAGCTGTTTTTT
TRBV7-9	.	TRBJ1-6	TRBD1	CASSYHRTGGLSSSPLHF	TGTGCCAGCAGCTACCATCGGACAGGGGGCCTGTCGAGTTCACCCCTCCACTTT
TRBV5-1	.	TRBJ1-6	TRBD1	CASSSGQGYSPLHF	TGCGCCAGCAGCTCAGGACAGGGTTATTCACCCCTCCACTTT
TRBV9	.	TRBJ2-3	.	CASSPLGGLSTDTQYF	TGTGCCAGCAGCCCCCTCGGGGGACTGAGCACAGATACGCAGTATTTT
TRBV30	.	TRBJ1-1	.	CAWHGRGPTEAFF	TGTGCCTGGCATGGCAGGGGCCCCACTGAAGCTTTCTTT
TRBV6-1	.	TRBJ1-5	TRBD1	CASREDRVGLYSNQPQHF	TGTGCCAGCAGAGAAGACAGGGTAGGCCTCTATAGCAATCAGCCCCAGCATTTT
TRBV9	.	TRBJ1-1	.	CASSVGATGNTEAFF	TGTGCCAGCAGCGTGGGAGCGACAGGGAACACTGAAGCTTTCTTT
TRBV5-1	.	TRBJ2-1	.	CASSLAGGPRTDEQFF	TGCGCCAGCAGCTTGGCAGGTGGCCCTCGCACGGATGAGCAGTTCTTC
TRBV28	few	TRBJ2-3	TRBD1	CASSLTGGSDTQYF	TGTGCCAGCAGTTTAACAGGGGGCAGTGATACGCAGTATTTT
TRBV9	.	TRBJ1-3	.	CASSETGAGNTIYF	TGTGCCAGCAGCGAGACAGGTGCTGGAAACACCATATATTTT